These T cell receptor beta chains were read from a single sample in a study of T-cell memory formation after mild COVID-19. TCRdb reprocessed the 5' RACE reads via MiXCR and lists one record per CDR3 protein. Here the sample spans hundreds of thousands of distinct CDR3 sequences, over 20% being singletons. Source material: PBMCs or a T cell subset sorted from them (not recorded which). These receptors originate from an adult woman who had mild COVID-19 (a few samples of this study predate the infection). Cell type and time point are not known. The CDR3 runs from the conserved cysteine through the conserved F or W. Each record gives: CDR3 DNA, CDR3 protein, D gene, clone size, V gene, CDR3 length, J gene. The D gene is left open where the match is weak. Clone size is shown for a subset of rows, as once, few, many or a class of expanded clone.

cdr3_nt: TGTGCCAGCAGTTCAGTGACTAGCGGGGCCTCCTACGAGCAGTACTTC
cdr3_aa: CASSSVTSGASYEQYF
d_call: TRBD2
clone_size: few
v_call: TRBV2
cdr3_length: 16
j_call: TRBJ2-7

cdr3_nt: TGTGCCACCAGCGGCGGTTGGGACAATGAGCAGTTCTTC
cdr3_aa: CATSGGWDNEQFF
d_call: .
clone_size: .
v_call: TRBV15
cdr3_length: 13
j_call: TRBJ2-1

cdr3_nt: TGTGCCACCGCGCCGGGACAGGGGGCCTATGAGCAGTTCTTC
cdr3_aa: CATAPGQGAYEQFF
d_call: TRBD1
clone_size: .
v_call: TRBV24-1
cdr3_length: 14
j_call: TRBJ2-1

cdr3_nt: TGTGCCAGCAGCCTAGGACAGGGGGCAGAGACCCAGTACTTC
cdr3_aa: CASSLGQGAETQYF
d_call: TRBD1
clone_size: few
v_call: TRBV5-6
cdr3_length: 14
j_call: TRBJ2-5

cdr3_nt: TGTGCCAGCTCACCCGGGGCCCAAAAATCCTACAATGAGCAGTTCTTC
cdr3_aa: CASSPGAQKSYNEQFF
d_call: .
clone_size: .
v_call: TRBV18
cdr3_length: 16
j_call: TRBJ2-1

cdr3_nt: TGCAGCGGGGGACAGAAGAACACTGAAGCTTTCTTT
cdr3_aa: CSGGQKNTEAFF
d_call: TRBD1
clone_size: .
v_call: TRBV29-1
cdr3_length: 12
j_call: TRBJ1-1

cdr3_nt: TGTGCCAGCAGCGTCCCCTACGGACAGACCACAGATACGCAGTATTTT
cdr3_aa: CASSVPYGQTTDTQYF
d_call: .
clone_size: few
v_call: TRBV7-9
cdr3_length: 16
j_call: TRBJ2-3

cdr3_nt: TGCAGCGTCCACCCACAGGGGGGCACTGAAGCTTTCTTT
cdr3_aa: CSVHPQGGTEAFF
d_call: TRBD1
clone_size: .
v_call: TRBV29-1
cdr3_length: 13
j_call: TRBJ1-1

cdr3_nt: TGTGCCAGCAGCCAAGATGGGGGGGGGTATGAGCAGTTCTTC
cdr3_aa: CASSQDGGGYEQFF
d_call: TRBD2
clone_size: .
v_call: TRBV3-1
cdr3_length: 14
j_call: TRBJ2-1

cdr3_nt: TGTGCCAGCAGTTACCTCCTTGGAAACACCATATATTTT
cdr3_aa: CASSYLLGNTIYF
d_call: .
clone_size: .
v_call: TRBV12-3/TRBV12-4
cdr3_length: 13
j_call: TRBJ1-3

cdr3_nt: TGCAGTGCTGCAGACCCCAGTCAGCAGTTCTTC
cdr3_aa: CSAADPSQQFF
d_call: .
clone_size: many
v_call: TRBV20-1
cdr3_length: 11
j_call: TRBJ2-1

cdr3_nt: TGTGCCAGCAGTTTTTCCGGGACAGGCACCTACGAGCAGTACTTC
cdr3_aa: CASSFSGTGTYEQYF
d_call: TRBD1
clone_size: .
v_call: TRBV28
cdr3_length: 15
j_call: TRBJ2-7

cdr3_nt: TGCGCCACCCGTCGGGTGGACTATGGCTACACCTTC
cdr3_aa: CATRRVDYGYTF
d_call: .
clone_size: .
v_call: TRBV4-1
cdr3_length: 12
j_call: TRBJ1-2

cdr3_nt: TGTGCCAGCAGCTTAAAACCCGGACTAGCGGGGGGTTCAGGGGTCCACAATGAGCAGTTCTTC
cdr3_aa: CASSLKPGLAGGSGVHNEQFF
d_call: TRBD2
clone_size: few
v_call: TRBV7-9
cdr3_length: 21
j_call: TRBJ2-1

cdr3_nt: TGTGCCAGCAGCGCAGCCGGTAGCGGCGCTAGCACAGATACGCAGTATTTT
cdr3_aa: CASSAAGSGASTDTQYF
d_call: .
clone_size: .
v_call: TRBV9
cdr3_length: 17
j_call: TRBJ2-3

cdr3_nt: TGTGCCAGCAGCACACGGACAGGGCGATACGAGCAGTACTTC
cdr3_aa: CASSTRTGRYEQYF
d_call: .
clone_size: .
v_call: TRBV21-1
cdr3_length: 14
j_call: TRBJ2-7

cdr3_nt: TGCAGTGCGATACACAGGGGAGGGATGAACACTGAAGCTTTCTTT
cdr3_aa: CSAIHRGGMNTEAFF
d_call: TRBD1
clone_size: .
v_call: TRBV20-1
cdr3_length: 15
j_call: TRBJ1-1

cdr3_nt: TGTGCCAGCTCCCGGGGCGGGGACCCTTACAATGAGCAGTTCTTC
cdr3_aa: CASSRGGDPYNEQFF
d_call: .
clone_size: few
v_call: TRBV7-6
cdr3_length: 15
j_call: TRBJ2-1

cdr3_nt: TGTGCCAGCAGCTTGGTTCTTAACTCTAGGCAAGAGACCCAGTACTTC
cdr3_aa: CASSLVLNSRQETQYF
d_call: .
clone_size: .
v_call: TRBV5-5
cdr3_length: 16
j_call: TRBJ2-5

cdr3_nt: TGTGCCAGCAGCTCACTACGCCCCGGGACAGGGGGGGCCTACGAGCAGTACTTC
cdr3_aa: CASSSLRPGTGGAYEQYF
d_call: TRBD1
clone_size: few
v_call: TRBV7-9
cdr3_length: 18
j_call: TRBJ2-7

cdr3_nt: TGTGCCAGCAGGTCGGCGGGGGGGCCGTACAATGAGCAGTTCTTC
cdr3_aa: CASRSAGGPYNEQFF
d_call: TRBD2
clone_size: few
v_call: TRBV19
cdr3_length: 15
j_call: TRBJ2-1

cdr3_nt: TGTGCCAGCACTCCGGGACAGGTCTCCTCTGGGGCCAACGTCCTGACTTTC
cdr3_aa: CASTPGQVSSGANVLTF
d_call: TRBD1
clone_size: .
v_call: TRBV6-6
cdr3_length: 17
j_call: TRBJ2-6

cdr3_nt: TGCGCCAGCAGCCAAGATTTCGGTCTAAATGGCGATGAGCAGTTCTTC
cdr3_aa: CASSQDFGLNGDEQFF
d_call: .
clone_size: .
v_call: TRBV4-1
cdr3_length: 16
j_call: TRBJ2-1

cdr3_nt: TGCAGTGCTAAGTCGGTACGGCTGGACACTGAAGCTTTCTTT
cdr3_aa: CSAKSVRLDTEAFF
d_call: .
clone_size: few
v_call: TRBV20-1
cdr3_length: 14
j_call: TRBJ1-1

cdr3_nt: TGTGCCAGCAGCAACCTAGGGACAGGGGAGCCCAACGTCCTGACTTTC
cdr3_aa: CASSNLGTGEPNVLTF
d_call: .
clone_size: few
v_call: TRBV21-1
cdr3_length: 16
j_call: TRBJ2-6

cdr3_nt: TGTGCCAGCAGTTCAGTCCTAGCGGTACGTTCCTACGAGCAGTACTTC
cdr3_aa: CASSSVLAVRSYEQYF
d_call: TRBD2
clone_size: .
v_call: TRBV6-6
cdr3_length: 16
j_call: TRBJ2-7

cdr3_nt: TGCGCCAGCAGCTTACTAAGGGCCGCAGGGTTAGCCAAAAACATTCAGTACTTC
cdr3_aa: CASSLLRAAGLAKNIQYF
d_call: .
clone_size: .
v_call: TRBV5-1
cdr3_length: 18
j_call: TRBJ2-4

cdr3_nt: TGTGCCAGCAGACCCCCCAGGGGTTCGACCCAGTACTTC
cdr3_aa: CASRPPRGSTQYF
d_call: .
clone_size: .
v_call: TRBV19
cdr3_length: 13
j_call: TRBJ2-5

cdr3_nt: TGTGCCAGTACACTAGCGAACTACAATGAGCAGTTCTTC
cdr3_aa: CASTLANYNEQFF
d_call: TRBD2
clone_size: few
v_call: TRBV19
cdr3_length: 13
j_call: TRBJ2-1

cdr3_nt: TGCGCCAGCAGCTCCGGACTAGCGGGGGGAAGAGAGACCCAGTACTTC
cdr3_aa: CASSSGLAGGRETQYF
d_call: TRBD2
clone_size: .
v_call: TRBV5-1
cdr3_length: 16
j_call: TRBJ2-5

cdr3_nt: TGTGCCAGCAGCTTGGACGCGACCTACGAGCAGTACTTC
cdr3_aa: CASSLDATYEQYF
d_call: .
clone_size: .
v_call: TRBV7-2
cdr3_length: 13
j_call: TRBJ2-7

cdr3_nt: TGTGCCAGCAGCTTATATGACCGGCAGGGGGATGAAAAACTGTTTTTT
cdr3_aa: CASSLYDRQGDEKLFF
d_call: TRBD1
clone_size: .
v_call: TRBV11-2
cdr3_length: 16
j_call: TRBJ1-4

cdr3_nt: TGTGCCAGCTTGGTGACAGAAAACCTGGATACGCAGTATTTT
cdr3_aa: CASLVTENLDTQYF
d_call: .
clone_size: .
v_call: TRBV12-3/TRBV12-4
cdr3_length: 14
j_call: TRBJ2-3

cdr3_nt: TGCGCCAGCAGGGAAGAGGCCACAGATACGCAGTATTTT
cdr3_aa: CASREEATDTQYF
d_call: .
clone_size: few
v_call: TRBV5-1
cdr3_length: 13
j_call: TRBJ2-3

cdr3_nt: TGTGCCTGGAGCTCTTCAGGGATTGGCAATCAGCCCCAGCATTTT
cdr3_aa: CAWSSSGIGNQPQHF
d_call: .
clone_size: few
v_call: TRBV30
cdr3_length: 15
j_call: TRBJ1-5

cdr3_nt: TGCGCCAGCAGCCAAGGACTAGCGGGACGTACAAACATTCAGTACTTC
cdr3_aa: CASSQGLAGRTNIQYF
d_call: TRBD2
clone_size: few
v_call: TRBV5-1
cdr3_length: 16
j_call: TRBJ2-4

cdr3_nt: TGTGCCAGCAGCTCCCTCAAAGGGGGTTACAATGAGCAGTTCTTC
cdr3_aa: CASSSLKGGYNEQFF
d_call: .
clone_size: .
v_call: TRBV7-2
cdr3_length: 15
j_call: TRBJ2-1

cdr3_nt: TGTGCCAGCAGCGCCAACAGGGGGCTGAACATTCAGTACTTC
cdr3_aa: CASSANRGLNIQYF
d_call: TRBD1
clone_size: .
v_call: TRBV9
cdr3_length: 14
j_call: TRBJ2-4

cdr3_nt: TGCGCCAGCAGCCAAGAGGCCCCACTAGCGGGGGGCGACACCGGGGAGCTGTTTTTT
cdr3_aa: CASSQEAPLAGGDTGELFF
d_call: TRBD2
clone_size: .
v_call: TRBV4-1
cdr3_length: 19
j_call: TRBJ2-2

cdr3_nt: TGTGCCAGCAGTACAGGGGGCGCCCATTATGGCTACACCTTC
cdr3_aa: CASSTGGAHYGYTF
d_call: TRBD1
clone_size: .
v_call: TRBV2
cdr3_length: 14
j_call: TRBJ1-2

cdr3_nt: TGTGCCACCAGTGACACGGGAGTGTCTTCAGATACGCAGTATTTT
cdr3_aa: CATSDTGVSSDTQYF
d_call: .
clone_size: .
v_call: TRBV24-1
cdr3_length: 15
j_call: TRBJ2-3

cdr3_nt: TGTGCCAGCAGCTCCGCGAGGAGCGGACAAGAGACCCAGTACTTC
cdr3_aa: CASSSARSGQETQYF
d_call: .
clone_size: .
v_call: TRBV9
cdr3_length: 15
j_call: TRBJ2-5

cdr3_nt: TGTGCCAGCAGCCGTGCCGGGCCTTTCTTT
cdr3_aa: CASSRAGPFF
d_call: .
clone_size: .
v_call: TRBV28
cdr3_length: 10
j_call: TRBJ1-1

cdr3_nt: TGTGCCAGCAGCGCAGACAGGGGAGATACGCAGTATTTT
cdr3_aa: CASSADRGDTQYF
d_call: TRBD1
clone_size: few
v_call: TRBV7-7
cdr3_length: 13
j_call: TRBJ2-3

cdr3_nt: TGTGCCAGCAGCGCGACAACTAGCAGGGGCACAGATACGCAGTATTTT
cdr3_aa: CASSATTSRGTDTQYF
d_call: .
clone_size: .
v_call: TRBV7-8
cdr3_length: 16
j_call: TRBJ2-3

cdr3_nt: TGTGCCAGCAGCCCTCTTGGGACAGGGGGCTACGAGCAGTACTTC
cdr3_aa: CASSPLGTGGYEQYF
d_call: TRBD1
clone_size: .
v_call: TRBV7-9
cdr3_length: 15
j_call: TRBJ2-7

cdr3_nt: TGTGCCAGCAGCTTAGGACGGACCCAAGAGACCCAGTACTTC
cdr3_aa: CASSLGRTQETQYF
d_call: .
clone_size: many
v_call: TRBV7-2
cdr3_length: 14
j_call: TRBJ2-5

cdr3_nt: TGTGCCAGCAGTTACGGTAGAGGGGGTGATGGCTACACCTTC
cdr3_aa: CASSYGRGGDGYTF
d_call: .
clone_size: few
v_call: TRBV6-5
cdr3_length: 14
j_call: TRBJ1-2

cdr3_nt: TGCGCCAGCAGCTTGGCTGGTTTTGGGGCCAACGTCCTGACTTTC
cdr3_aa: CASSLAGFGANVLTF
d_call: .
clone_size: few
v_call: TRBV5-1
cdr3_length: 15
j_call: TRBJ2-6

cdr3_nt: TGTGCCAGCAGCTCCCAACTAGCGGGTGGTTACAATGAGCAGTTCTTC
cdr3_aa: CASSSQLAGGYNEQFF
d_call: TRBD2
clone_size: few
v_call: TRBV11-3
cdr3_length: 16
j_call: TRBJ2-1

cdr3_nt: TGTGCCAGCAGTTTCAGGGATCTGAATGAAAAACTGTTTTTT
cdr3_aa: CASSFRDLNEKLFF
d_call: .
clone_size: few
v_call: TRBV12-3/TRBV12-4
cdr3_length: 14
j_call: TRBJ1-4

cdr3_nt: TGCAGTGCCTCCGGGGGAATTTGGGGAGATACGCAGTATTTT
cdr3_aa: CSASGGIWGDTQYF
d_call: .
clone_size: .
v_call: TRBV20-1
cdr3_length: 14
j_call: TRBJ2-3

cdr3_nt: TGTGCCAGAGGGAGCGGGGGACAGGAAGATACGCAGTATTTT
cdr3_aa: CARGSGGQEDTQYF
d_call: .
clone_size: few
v_call: TRBV7-9
cdr3_length: 14
j_call: TRBJ2-3

cdr3_nt: TGCGCCAGCAGCTTTGGGACAACGGCTGGGGCCAACGTCCTGACTTTC
cdr3_aa: CASSFGTTAGANVLTF
d_call: .
clone_size: few
v_call: TRBV5-1
cdr3_length: 16
j_call: TRBJ2-6

cdr3_nt: TGTGCCAGCAGTTTAGGTTTAGCGGGAGTTGTTACCGGGGAGCTGTTTTTT
cdr3_aa: CASSLGLAGVVTGELFF
d_call: TRBD2
clone_size: .
v_call: TRBV27
cdr3_length: 17
j_call: TRBJ2-2

cdr3_nt: TGTGCCAGCAGCTTATCGGGGGCTACCGAGCAGTACTTC
cdr3_aa: CASSLSGATEQYF
d_call: .
clone_size: few
v_call: TRBV7-3
cdr3_length: 13
j_call: TRBJ2-7

cdr3_nt: TGTGCCAGCAGTAACACAGGGGTCACAGATACGCAGTATTTT
cdr3_aa: CASSNTGVTDTQYF
d_call: TRBD1
clone_size: .
v_call: TRBV6-2/TRBV6-3
cdr3_length: 14
j_call: TRBJ2-3

cdr3_nt: TGTGCCAGCAGCCACGGGACTAGAGGCACAGATACGCAGTATTTT
cdr3_aa: CASSHGTRGTDTQYF
d_call: TRBD2
clone_size: few
v_call: TRBV7-6
cdr3_length: 15
j_call: TRBJ2-3